Below are 25 T cell receptor beta chains sequenced from a single sample in a study of chronic HIV infection and antiretroviral therapy. TCRdb reanalysed the 5' RACE reads using MiXCR and keeps one entry per CDR3 protein. The table records tens of thousands of distinct CDR3 sequences, 8% to 10% of them present only once. The specimen sequenced was peripheral blood. The receptors originated from an adult who had HIV and had not received antiretroviral therapy, or was an uninfected healthy control (not recorded which).

The sample holds many counts of this clonotype. The rearrangement uses TRBV28 and TRBJ1-5; D uncertain. This CDR3 has 14 amino acids. Germline V gives CDR1 MDHEN, CDR2 SYDVKM. The V end was cut by 0 bases, the J end by 6 bases, with 9 bases between. CDR3 DNA: TGTGCCAGCAGTTTATGGACTTCACGTCAGCCCCAGCATTTT. Its translation: CASSLWTSRQPQHF.

The chain carries TRBV20-1 and TRBJ2-1; D might be TRBD1 or TRBD2, each matching 5 bases. The CDR3 has 11 amino acids. V gave up 5 bases and J gave up 7 bases, with 9 bases separating them. Germline loops: CDR1 DFQATT, CDR2 SNEGSKA (reference sequence). The DNA of the CDR3 is TGCAGTGCTGGGGGACGTAATGAGCAGTTCTTC. It is translated as CSAGGRNEQFF.

This clonotype was observed many times. The rearrangement links TRBV24-1 to TRBJ2-1, with D unresolved. The CDR3 loop spans 12 amino acids. V was trimmed by 8 bases and J by 5 bases, leaving 9 bases between them. Germline values: CDR1 KGHDR, CDR2 SFDVKD. The CDR3 DNA is TGTGCCACCAACGTGGGGAACAATGAGCAGTTCTTC. It encodes CATNVGNNEQFF.

The chain has TRBV28 and TRBJ1-1; the D gene is possibly TRBD1 (5 bases). The germline CDR1 and CDR2 sequences are MDHEN and SYDVKM. This CDR3 is 15 amino acids long. Trimming took off 6 bases at V and 0 bases at J, with 14 bases between the two ends. CDR3 coding DNA: TGTGCCAGCAGCCCCCGGTTCAGGGTGAACACTGAAGCTTTCTTT. Amino acids: CASSPRFRVNTEAFF.

The gene calls are TRBV5-1 and TRBJ1-1, with D possibly matching TRBD1 (5 bases). V was trimmed by 5 bases and J by 1 base, leaving 6 bases between them. CDR3 length: 12 residues. Per germline, CDR1 SGHRS and CDR2 YFSETQ. Written as DNA, the CDR3 is TGCGCCAGCAGGAGGGGGAACACTGAAGCTTTCTTT. It codes for CASRRGNTEAFF.

The gene calls are TRBV28 and TRBJ1-6; no clear D gene. The ends were cut back, 7 bases at V and 7 bases at J, with 5 bases in the middle. The length of the CDR3 is 11 residues. The germline gives CDR1 MDHEN, CDR2 SYDVKM. The CDR3 sequence: CASMGNSPLHF. The CDR3 DNA is TGTGCCAGCATGGGGAATTCACCCCTCCACTTT.

As for this clonotype: A much more abundant neighbour one base away suggests this may be a read error. This chain uses TRBV10-3 with TRBJ2-1, with D uncertain. V was cut by 6 bases and J by 7 bases, with 16 bases left in between. The V gene's germline CDR1 is ENHRY and CDR2 SYGVKD. CDR3 size: 14 residues. The CDR3 loop reads CAIRGAPTPNEQFF. Written as DNA, the CDR3 is TGTGCCATCAGAGGTGCACCGACCCCGAATGAGCAGTTCTTC.

The chain couples TRBV29-1 to TRBJ2-2, with 11 nucleotides matching TRBD2. This CDR3 contains 14 residues. The germline V gene has CDR1 SQVTM and CDR2 ANQGSEA. The J segment lost 1 base and the V segment lost 6 bases, leaving 1 base of the junction unmatched. The CDR3 nucleotides read TGCAGCGTAGGGACTAGCGGGAACACCGGGGAGCTGTTTTTT. Translated, it gives CSVGTSGNTGELFF.

The J gene is TRBJ2-6, the V gene TRBV11-2; the D is unclear. The V gene's germline CDR1 is SGHAT and CDR2 FQNNGV. The CDR3 contains 15 residues. V lost 3 bases and J lost 2, with 8 bases in between. Here the CDR3 reads CASSLIVTGANVLTF. CDR3 coding DNA: TGTGCCAGCAGCTTGATCGTGACTGGGGCCAACGTCCTGACTTTC.

The CDR3 DNA sequence: TGTGCCAGCAGCTCCCCTCGCAGGGGTTACGCTGAAGCTTTCTTT. This gives the protein CASSSPRRGYAEAFF. The gene calls are TRBV28 and TRBJ1-1; D is perhaps TRBD1 (6 bases). Germline assignment: CDR1 MDHEN and CDR2 SYDVKM. The V and J ends lost 6 bases and 6 bases respectively, with 20 bases between them. The CDR3 has 15 residues. Combining the CDR3 with reference TRBV28 and TRBJ1-1 gives the whole variable domain DVKVTQSSRYLVKRTGEKVFLECVQDMDHENMFWYRQDPGLGLRLIYFSYDVKMKEKGDIPEGYSVSREKKERFSLILESASTNQTSMYLCASSSPRRGYAEAFFGQGTRLTVV.

This clonotype was picked up a small number of times. The CDR3 spells CSVLDRASSYEQYF. In nucleotides, the CDR3 is TGCAGCGTCCTGGACAGGGCATCCTCCTACGAGCAGTACTTC. V usage is TRBV29-1 and J usage is TRBJ2-7, with TRBD1 matching 8 bases. The V segment lost 6 bases and the J segment 0 bases; nucleotides outside the gene matches: 7. The CDR3 is 14 residues long. Germline V gives CDR1 SQVTM, CDR2 ANQGSEA.

Notes on this clonotype: One base away lies a much larger clone, so this may be a sequencing read error. The chain joins TRBV12-3 or TRBV12-4 to TRBJ2-1, with TRBD1 matching 8 bases. The trim removed 7 bases at V and 7 bases at J, leaving 9 bases unmatched. The CDR3 spans 14 residues. CDR3 residues: CASNSQGAENEQFF. CDR3 coding DNA: TGTGCCAGCAATTCCCAGGGGGCCGAAAATGAGCAGTTCTTC.

The table lists this clonotype with many counts. V and J are TRBV20-1 and TRBJ1-4; D remains unclear. This CDR3 is built from 14 residues. V shed 3 bases and J shed 0 bases, with 8 bases lying between them. Germline assignment: CDR1 DFQATT and CDR2 SNEGSKA (reference sequence). The CDR3 DNA sequence: TGCAGTGCTAGTCCCAGTGCAACTAATGAAAAACTGTTTTTT. This translates into CSASPSATNEKLFF.

This clonotype occurred a few times. The chain couples TRBV28 to TRBJ2-7, with 7 nucleotides matching TRBD2. V trimming: 6 bases; J trimming: 4 bases; junction bases outside the gene matches: 6. This CDR3 contains 13 residues. Germline CDR1 reads MDHEN; CDR2 reads SYDVKM. The CDR3 spells CASSERGGYEQYF. CDR3 nucleotides: TGTGCCAGCAGCGAGCGGGGCGGGTACGAGCAGTACTTC.

This clonotype was observed many times. This rearrangement joins TRBV29-1 to TRBJ2-1; D may be TRBD1 or TRBD2 (7 bases each). The CDR3 consists of 11 residues. The germline V and J ends were trimmed by 4 bases and 12 bases, with 13 bases remaining between them. Germline V gene sequence: CDR1 SQVTM, CDR2 ANQGSEA. The CDR3 here is CSVVDREGQFF. The CDR3 nucleotides are TGCAGCGTTGTTGACAGGGAGGGGCAGTTCTTC.

In this sample, this clonotype turned up many times. The genes are TRBV12-3 or TRBV12-4 and TRBJ2-7; possibly TRBD2 for D (6 bases). V lost 4 bases and J 3 bases, leaving 16 bases between the germline ends. This CDR3 has 15 amino acids. CDR3 sequence reads: CASSYTGTGDYEQYF. CDR3 nucleotide sequence: TGTGCCAGCAGTTACACCGGGACTGGAGACTACGAGCAGTACTTC.

Only a few counts were recorded for this clonotype. The V call is TRBV28, the J call TRBJ1-6, with D tentatively TRBD1 (6 bases). The CDR3 is 15 amino acids. The germline CDR1 and CDR2 sequences are MDHEN and SYDVKM. V was shortened by 4 bases and J by 7 bases, with 14 bases between the two germline ends. The CDR3 sequence is CASSSGGAGNSPLHF. As DNA, the CDR3 is TGTGCCAGCAGTTCTGGGGGCGCGGGGAATTCACCCCTCCACTTT. Combining the CDR3 with reference TRBV28 and TRBJ1-6 gives the whole variable domain DVKVTQSSRYLVKRTGEKVFLECVQDMDHENMFWYRQDPGLGLRLIYFSYDVKMKEKGDIPEGYSVSREKKERFSLILESASTNQTSMYLCASSSGGAGNSPLHFGNGTRLTVT.

Many counts were recorded for this clonotype. V and J are TRBV14 and TRBJ1-1; no clear D gene. The CDR3 spans 14 residues. The germline V gene has CDR1 SGHDN and CDR2 FVKESK. V lost 5 bases to trimming and J lost 0 bases, with 10 bases between them. CDR3 sequence: CASSNRFLNTEAFF. CDR3 in DNA: TGTGCCAGCAGCAACAGATTTTTGAACACTGAAGCTTTCTTT.

V is TRBV5-1 and J is TRBJ2-2; D is perhaps TRBD1 or TRBD2 (5 bases each). Germline assignment: CDR1 SGHRS and CDR2 YFSETQ. Trimming took 0 bases from V and 6 from J, leaving 21 bases between them. This CDR3 contains 18 residues. The CDR3 coding sequence is TGCGCCAGCAGCTTGGATGGGACCCCGGTTAAAGGCGCCGGGGAGCTGTTTTTT. Its translation: CASSLDGTPVKGAGELFF.

The sample holds many counts of this clonotype. V gene TRBV28 combines with J gene TRBJ2-7, with D hard to call. The germline CDR1 and CDR2 sequences are MDHEN and SYDVKM. The CDR3 has 13 amino acids. V was trimmed by 3 bases and J by 2 bases, leaving 8 bases between them. The CDR3 nucleotides read TGTGCCAGCAGTTTTGCGCAGGCCTACGAGCAGTACTTC. It specifies CASSFAQAYEQYF.

This clonotype has more than one count but fewer than ten. The chain has TRBV29-1 and TRBJ1-1, with 10 bases matching TRBD1. V shed 6 bases, J shed 4 bases, and the junction held 5 bases outside the gene matches. The CDR3 covers 13 residues. Germline CDR1 and CDR2: SQVTM and ANQGSEA. The CDR3 nucleotides are TGCAGCGTGACAGGGGGCGGTCTCACTGAAGCTTTCTTT. This gives the protein CSVTGGGLTEAFF.

In regard to this clonotype: This may be a read error, as it is one base from a much larger clone. The chain recombines TRBV27 with TRBJ2-3; the D gene is possibly TRBD2 (5 bases). The CDR3 runs 15 residues. Germline V CDR1 and CDR2: MNHEY, SMNVEV (reference sequence). The CDR3 nucleotides are TGTGTCGCCGGAGCGCAGACGGAGGACACAGATACGCAGTATTTT. Encoded protein: CVAGAQTEDTDTQYF.

For this clonotype: Sequence at one end of the junction differs from germline and may be a read error. V gene TRBV5-6 combines with J gene TRBJ2-7, with a tentative D call TRBD1 (5 bases). Looked up from germline, CDR1 is SGHDT and CDR2 is YYEEEE. CDR3 length equals 14 residues. The CDR3 DNA reads as TGTGCCAGCAGCTTGGGGGTACGTAGGGGCGAGCAGCACTTC. Translated, it gives CASSLGVRRGEQHF. Full variable domain (remainder filled in from reference TRBV5-6 and TRBJ2-7): DAGVTQSPTHLIKTRGQQVTLRCSPKSGHDTVSWYQQALGQGPQFIFQYYEEEERQRGNFPDRFSGHQFPNYSSELNVNALLLGDSALYLCASSLGVRRGEQHFGPGTRLTVT.

This clonotype was seen repeatedly, ten times or more. The CDR3 DNA sequence: TGCAGTGCTAGACAGGGATGGGGAAACACCGGGGAGCTGTTTTTT. Translating gives CSARQGWGNTGELFF. V is TRBV20-1 and J is TRBJ2-2; D possibly corresponds to TRBD1 (5 bases). CDR1 and CDR2 from the germline V gene are DFQATT and SNEGSKA (reference sequence). This CDR3 is built from 15 residues. V was pared by 2 bases and J by 2 bases, with 12 bases between.

The genes are TRBV28 and TRBJ2-1; D is unresolved. Trimming stripped 2 bases from V and 6 bases from J, with 14 bases between. Germline assignment: CDR1 MDHEN and CDR2 SYDVKM. The CDR3 consists of 15 residues. Here the CDR3 reads CASSLGSGRVNEQFF. For the CDR3, the DNA is TGTGCCAGCAGTTTAGGTTCAGGAAGGGTCAATGAGCAGTTCTTC. Looking up the rest from reference TRBV28 and TRBJ2-1 gives the full variable domain: DVKVTQSSRYLVKRTGEKVFLECVQDMDHENMFWYRQDPGLGLRLIYFSYDVKMKEKGDIPEGYSVSREKKERFSLILESASTNQTSMYLCASSLGSGRVNEQFFGPGTRLTVL.